The rows below give T cell receptor beta chains drawn from one sample of a study of T cell responses to AZD1222 COVID-19 vaccine. TCRdb's table, derived via immunoSEQ multiplex PCR, lists solely in-frame clones and lacks some. This table has 140,000 to 150,000 clones, around 92% appearing once. The sequences come from peripheral blood, collected after recovery from COVID-19. All receptors derive from an adult who had recovered from COVID-19. Both conserved end residues are part of each CDR3. The D gene is left open where the match is weak. Rows may omit the clone size; those that give it use once, few, many or a size class.

clone size,D gene,V gene,J gene,CDR3 DNA,CDR3 protein
-,-,TRBV28,TRBJ1-4,TGTGCCAGCAGTTTAGGGGGAACTAATGAAAAACTGTTTTTT,CASSLGGTNEKLFF
-,-,TRBV19,TRBJ1-6,TGTGCCAGTAGTGCTGATATTAATTCACCCCTCCACTTT,CASSADINSPLHF
-,-,TRBV5-4,TRBJ2-7,TGTGCCAGCAGCTTGGACCCTTTCTACGAGCAGTACTTC,CASSLDPFYEQYF
-,TRBD2,TRBV4-1,TRBJ2-5,TGCGCCAGCAGCCAACGACTAGCGGGAGACGAGACCCAGTACTTC,CASSQRLAGDETQYF
-,-,TRBV18,TRBJ2-5,TGTGCCAGCTCACCCGAAGAGACCCAGTACTTC,CASSPEETQYF
once,TRBD1,TRBV11-2,TRBJ2-3,TGTGCCAGCAGCTCCGGGACAGGGGTTTTAGATACGCAGTATTTT,CASSSGTGVLDTQYF
-,-,TRBV28,TRBJ1-2,TGTGCCAGCAGCTCTCCCCCGGGGGGGGCGGGAGGCTACACCTTC,CASSSPPGGAGGYTF
-,TRBD2,TRBV5-1,TRBJ2-7,TGCGCCAGCAGCTTGGGAGCGGGAGTTCGCGAGCAGTACTTC,CASSLGAGVREQYF
-,-,TRBV30,TRBJ2-3,TGTGCCTGGAGTGTACATGGGGTCGTAGGCACAGATACGCAGTATTTT,CAWSVHGVVGTDTQYF
-,-,TRBV3-1/TRBV3-2,TRBJ1-3,TGTGCCAGCAGCCCCCCCGGGGGCGCGGACGGCACCATATATTTT,CASSPPGGADGTIYF
-,-,TRBV9,TRBJ2-2,TGTGCCAGCAGCCCAGCCGGGGGGGAGCTGTTTTTT,CASSPAGGELFF
-,TRBD2,TRBV7-3,TRBJ2-2,TGTGCCAGCAGCCTCCCCGGGACTAGGGGCACCGGGGAGCTGTTTTTT,CASSLPGTRGTGELFF
-,TRBD2,TRBV19,TRBJ2-7,TGTGCCAGTAGTCCGGGACTAGCGGCTACTTACCTTTACGAGCAGTACTTC,CASSPGLAATYLYEQYF
-,-,TRBV5-8,TRBJ1-4,TGTGCCAGCAGCTTAGTTGGAACAGACTCTGAAAAACTGTTTTTT,CASSLVGTDSEKLFF
-,-,TRBV9,TRBJ2-4,TGTGCCAGCAGCGTAGCTACCAGGGCGGACATTCAGTACTTC,CASSVATRADIQYF
few,-,TRBV3-1/TRBV3-2,TRBJ1-2,TGTGCCAGCAGCCAGGGCGGTGGCTATGGCTACACCTTC,CASSQGGGYGYTF
-,TRBD2,TRBV10-3,TRBJ2-3,TGTGCCATCAGTGTACGAGCGGGAGGGTACACAGATACGCAGTATTTT,CAISVRAGGYTDTQYF
once,TRBD1,TRBV30,TRBJ2-1,TGTGCCTGGAGGACAGGGGTGGGTGAGCAGTTCTTC,CAWRTGVGEQFF
-,TRBD1,TRBV2,TRBJ1-1,TGTGCCAGCAGGCCTTGGACAGGGCCCACTGAAGCTTTCTTT,CASRPWTGPTEAFF
-,TRBD2,TRBV3-1/TRBV3-2,TRBJ2-5,TGTGCCAGCAGCCCCGAGGGAGCGGGAGTCGGGACCCAGTACTTC,CASSPEGAGVGTQYF
-,-,TRBV27,TRBJ1-5,TGTGCCGGACGACACAATGGAAAGTATCAGCCCCAGCATTTT,CAGRHNGKYQPQHF
-,-,TRBV7-2,TRBJ2-4,TGTGCCAGCAGCGCCCCCCGGGGCGCCAAAAACATTCAGTACTTC,CASSAPRGAKNIQYF
-,TRBD2,TRBV7-8,TRBJ2-1,TGTGCCAGCAGCCCCCCCGGACTAGCGGGAGGTCGGAGTGAGCAGTTCTTC,CASSPPGLAGGRSEQFF
-,-,TRBV4-1,TRBJ1-1,TGCGCCAGCAGCCAAACCCAGGTGTTCGGCGGGAACACTGAAGCTTTCTTT,CASSQTQVFGGNTEAFF
-,-,TRBV28,TRBJ1-1,TGTGCCAGCAGCAGAACTGACAGGAACACTGAAGCTTTCTTT,CASSRTDRNTEAFF
-,-,TRBV7-8,TRBJ1-3,TGTGCCAGCAGCCCACGCCTCGGGGGAACGGGCTCTGGAAACACCATATATTTT,CASSPRLGGTGSGNTIYF
once,-,TRBV4-1,TRBJ2-3,TGCGCCTGCTCGTGGGGCTCTTCAGGAGATACGCAGTATTTT,CACSWGSSGDTQYF
-,TRBD2,TRBV7-9,TRBJ2-5,TGTGCCAGCAGCTTAGGACTAGCAGAAGAGACCCAGTACTTC,CASSLGLAEETQYF
-,-,TRBV7-9,TRBJ2-3,TGTGCCAGCAGCCCCCGTAACGCAGATACGCAGTATTTT,CASSPRNADTQYF
-,-,TRBV6-1,TRBJ1-1,TGTGCCAGCAGTGACAACACCCCGGGCGTAAAAGCTTTCTTT,CASSDNTPGVKAFF
-,TRBD1,TRBV11-2,TRBJ1-4,TGTGCCAGCAGCGCACAGGGGGCGAGGGAAAAACTGTTTTTT,CASSAQGAREKLFF
-,-,TRBV6-2/TRBV6-3,TRBJ2-3,TGTGCCAGCAGTTATTTTATCCTCCTGGGCACAGATACGCAGTATTTT,CASSYFILLGTDTQYF
-,TRBD2,TRBV7-6,TRBJ2-1,TGTGCCAGCAGCCGAAGGGGGACTAGCGGGCGAGGGAGCTACAATGAGCAGTTCTTC,CASSRRGTSGRGSYNEQFF
-,-,TRBV6-5,TRBJ1-5,TGTGCCAGCAGTTATACCGGGAATCAGCCCCAGCATTTT,CASSYTGNQPQHF
once,-,TRBV3-1/TRBV3-2,TRBJ2-1,TGTGCCAGCAGCCAAGATAGAATCCGCGGGAATCGCTACAATGAGCAGTTCTTC,CASSQDRIRGNRYNEQFF
-,-,TRBV19,TRBJ2-7,TGTGCCAGTAGTATTGGGATGGGCAGGGGTTCGAATTCCTACGAGCAGTACTTC,CASSIGMGRGSNSYEQYF
-,TRBD1,TRBV28,TRBJ1-1,TGTGCCATCTTGGACAGGGGGCGGAGCACTGAAGCTTTCTTT,CAILDRGRSTEAFF
-,-,TRBV5-1,TRBJ2-7,TGCGCCAGCAGCTTGGCTGTCAGGGGCGAGCAGTACTTC,CASSLAVRGEQYF
-,-,TRBV5-1,TRBJ2-2,TGCGCCAGCAGCTTTCTGAGCGCAGCGAACACCGGGGAGCTGTTTTTT,CASSFLSAANTGELFF
-,-,TRBV2,TRBJ1-5,TGTGCCAGCAGTGAAGCCCTCCAGAGCCAGCCCCAGCATTTT,CASSEALQSQPQHF
-,TRBD2,TRBV12-3/TRBV12-4,TRBJ2-1,TGTGCCAGCAGTTTTGGGTGGGGGGGTGAGCAGTTCTTC,CASSFGWGGEQFF
-,-,TRBV7-9,TRBJ1-2,TGTGCCAGCAGCCTAGAAGGGTTACCTAACTATGGCTACACCTTC,CASSLEGLPNYGYTF
-,TRBD2,TRBV19,TRBJ2-3,TGTGCCAGTAGTACCCCAGGCGGGCGGGAGGGCCCTTACGCCACAGATACGCAGTATTTT,CASSTPGGREGPYATDTQYF
-,TRBD1,TRBV28,TRBJ1-1,TGTGCCAGCAGCCCCCGCGCCGGGACAGGGGGCACTGAAGCTTTCTTT,CASSPRAGTGGTEAFF
-,-,TRBV28,TRBJ2-1,TGTGCCAGCAGTTCGAGAAATGAGCAGTTCTTC,CASSSRNEQFF
few,-,TRBV3-1/TRBV3-2,TRBJ2-2,TGTGCCAGCAGCCCCCATGGGACCCGAAACACCGGGGAGCTGTTTTTT,CASSPHGTRNTGELFF
-,-,TRBV4-1,TRBJ2-3,TGCGCCAGCAGCCCCGGGGGCCGGGTAGATACGCAGTATTTT,CASSPGGRVDTQYF
-,TRBD2,TRBV7-2,TRBJ2-1,TGTGCCAGCAGCTATACTAGCGGGAGTCCCTCGGGGAATGAGCAGTTCTTC,CASSYTSGSPSGNEQFF
-,-,TRBV3-1/TRBV3-2,TRBJ2-4,TGTGCCAGCAGCGAAGGACCCAAAAACATTCAGTACTTC,CASSEGPKNIQYF
-,TRBD1,TRBV6-1,TRBJ1-5,TGTGCCAGCAGTGAAAGGTCAGGGGGAGGTCAGCCCCAGCATTTT,CASSERSGGGQPQHF
-,-,TRBV2,TRBJ1-2,TGTGCCAGCAGGGAATCCGGGACACCAAACTATGGCTACACCTTC,CASRESGTPNYGYTF